A single sample is the source of the 21 T cell receptor beta chains below, sequenced in a study of T cell repertoires in ileal Crohn's disease. TCRdb's copy holds only in-frame clones and misses some; the assay was immunoSEQ multiplex PCR. The data show about 62,000 clones, roughly nine tenths seen once. The sample's time point: neoterminal ileum biopsy at postoperative endoscopy, about 6 months after surgery. Material: ileal tissue. These receptors came from an adult with Crohn's disease.

The chain couples TRBV4-3 to TRBJ2-7; the match to TRBD2 covers 14 bases. J lost 7 bases, V lost 2 bases, and 25 bases had no gene match. The CDR3 is 22 amino acids. Germline CDR1 is LGHNA and CDR2 is YSLEER. CDR3 amino acids: CASSQTNLLAGLAGGAFGEQYF. DNA for the CDR3: TGCGCCAGCAGCCAAACTAACCTCCTCGCCGGACTAGCGGGAGGAGCGTTTGGGGAGCAGTACTTC.

The V gene is TRBV6-5, the J gene TRBJ1-2; D is perhaps TRBD1 (6 bases). V was shortened by 8 bases and J by 7 bases, with 14 bases between the two germline ends. Germline CDR1 MNHEY, CDR2 SVGAGI. The CDR3 length is 12 residues. CDR3 in DNA: TGTGCCAGCGGTAAGAACAGGGCTGGCTACACCTTC. The encoded protein is CASGKNRAGYTF.

V gene TRBV6-1 combines with J gene TRBJ2-7; TRBD1 matches at 7 bases. J lost 0 bases, V lost 2 bases, and 4 bases had no gene match. The germline CDR1 and CDR2 sequences are MNHNS and SASEGT. The CDR3 spans 15 residues. CDR3: CASSEKGDSSYEQYV. Here the CDR3 DNA reads TGTGCCAGCAGTGAAAAGGGGGACAGCTCCTACGAGCAGTACGTC.

This clone was seen a handful of times. CDR3 amino acids: CASSPTGAEQYF. The CDR3 DNA follows: TGTGCCAGCAGTCCGACAGGGGCCGAGCAGTACTTC. This rearrangement joins TRBV2 to TRBJ2-7, with 8 bases identical to TRBD1. Losses at the gene ends were 5 bases for V and 6 bases for J; bases not matched to a gene: 3. The CDR3 is 12 amino acids. Germline CDR1 and CDR2: SNHLY and FYNNEI.

V gene TRBV29-1 combines with J gene TRBJ2-1; 8 bases line up with TRBD2. In germline, CDR1 is SQVTM, CDR2 ANQGSEA. There are 14 residues in the CDR3. J gave up 4 bases and V 6 bases, and 8 bases lay outside the gene matches. CDR3 in amino acids: CSVPAGASYNEQFF. The CDR3 coding sequence is TGCAGCGTGCCAGCGGGAGCCAGTTACAATGAGCAGTTCTTC.

The count of this clone is one. This chain uses TRBV5-1 with TRBJ1-1; 7 nucleotides match TRBD1. The CDR3 runs to 14 residues. V shed 4 bases and J 6 bases; nucleotides not matched to a gene: 9. Germline V gene sequence: CDR1 SGHRS, CDR2 YFSETQ. CDR3 amino acids: CASSKGQSEAEAFF. CDR3 bases: TGCGCCAGCAGCAAGGGACAGTCAGAGGCTGAAGCTTTCTTT.

The chain couples TRBV7-9 to TRBJ1-1; D not certain. Germline-derived CDR1 and CDR2 are SEHNR and FQNEAQ (reference sequence). The CDR3 has 11 amino acids. Trimming took 8 bases from V and 6 from J, leaving 10 bases between them. The CDR3 DNA follows: TGTGCCAGCCGAGAGATCGCTGAAGCTTTCTTT. Translation gives CASREIAEAFF.

The chain links TRBV27 to TRBJ1-2; unclear D gene. CDR3 length: 13 amino acids. V shed 3 bases and J shed 7 bases, with 12 bases lying between them. CDR1 is MNHEY, CDR2 SMNVEV, per germline (reference sequence). The CDR3 region is CASSFGDLSGYTF. CDR3 bases: TGTGCCAGCAGTTTCGGGGATCTCAGTGGCTACACCTTC.

This sequence joins TRBV5-6 and TRBJ2-3, with 9 nucleotides matching TRBD1. Germline-derived CDR1 and CDR2 are SGHDT and YYEEEE. The J segment lost 0 bases and the V segment lost 3 bases, leaving 5 bases of the junction unmatched. The CDR3 spans 16 residues. This chain's CDR3 is CASSWGTGTSTDTQYF. CDR3 DNA sequence: TGTGCCAGCAGCTGGGGGACAGGGACTAGCACAGATACGCAGTATTTT.

The gene calls are TRBV11-2 and TRBJ2-7; 7 nucleotides agree with TRBD1. CDR3 size: 14 residues. Germline loops: CDR1 SGHAT, CDR2 FQNNGV. Trimming took 3 bases from V and 4 from J; bases not matched to a gene: 6. The CDR3 DNA reads as TGTGCCAGCAGCTTGTCGACAGGGAGATACGAGCAGTACGTC. Protein product: CASSLSTGRYEQYV.

CDR3 loop: CASRVQEHTEAFF. CDR3 DNA: TGTGCCAGCAGGGTACAGGAACACACTGAAGCTTTCTTT. The rearrangement joins TRBV6-4 to TRBJ1-1; the D gene is possibly TRBD1 (5 bases). Germline CDR1 is MRHNA and CDR2 is SNTAGT. The V end was cut by 6 bases, the J end by 3 bases, with 11 bases between. The CDR3 extends over 13 amino acids.

The gene calls are TRBV5-4 and TRBJ2-5; the match to TRBD2 covers 11 bases. The germline V gene has CDR1 SGHNT and CDR2 YYREEE (reference sequence). The CDR3 extends over 16 amino acids. V dropped 4 bases and J dropped 5; count of bases not matched to a gene: 10. The CDR3 sequence is CASSGTSGASGETQYF. CDR3 sequence (DNA): TGTGCCAGCAGCGGGACTAGCGGAGCTTCGGGGGAGACCCAGTACTTC.

The chain links TRBV15 to TRBJ1-5, with a possible D match to TRBD1 (5 bases). CDR3 size: 15 residues. V lost 5 bases, J lost 5 bases, and 16 bases lay in between. The germline V gene encodes CDR1 LNHNV and CDR2 YYDKDF (reference sequence). The DNA for the CDR3 is TGTGCCACCAGCTCCCGAAGGAGGGGTTATCAGCCCCAGCATTTT. The encoded protein is CATSSRRRGYQPQHF.

The rearrangement joins TRBV7-6 to TRBJ2-6; D might be TRBD2 (7 bases). Germline CDR1 is SGHVS and CDR2 is FNYEAQ. The CDR3 consists of 16 residues. V was clipped by 7 bases and J by 1 base, with 14 bases between them. The CDR3 DNA reads TGTGCCAGCACACCAGGGGAGGGGTCTGGGGCCAACGTCCTGACTTTC. Protein sequence: CASTPGEGSGANVLTF.

The genes are TRBV25-1 and TRBJ2-2, with TRBD2 matching 7 bases. Germline lookup yields CDR1 MGHDK and CDR2 SYGVNS. The CDR3 loop spans 14 amino acids. The J segment lost 3 bases and the V segment lost 10 bases, leaving 8 bases of the junction unmatched. Here the CDR3 DNA reads TGTGCCACCCGATGGGGGGGAGACACCGGGGAGCTGTTTTTT. Amino acid sequence: CATRWGGDTGELFF.

This clone was recorded only once. The gene calls are TRBV9 and TRBJ1-1; D is perhaps TRBD1 (5 bases). This CDR3 has 16 residues. Between the trimmed V and J ends, which lost 0 bases and 0 bases, there was a span of 12 bases. CDR1 SGDLS and CDR2 YYNGEE come from the germline V gene. DNA of the CDR3: TGTGCCAGCAGCGTAGGACAGCTGTACATGAACACTGAAGCTTTCTTT. It codes for CASSVGQLYMNTEAFF.

The genes are TRBV7-9 and TRBJ2-5, with 8 bases fitting TRBD1. The ends lost 5 bases at V and 3 bases at J; junction bases unmatched: 2. There are 13 residues in the CDR3. Germline CDR1 reads SEHNR; CDR2 reads FQNEAQ (reference sequence). DNA for the CDR3: TGTGCCAGCAGCCCGGGACAGGAAGAGACCCAGTACTTC. It translates to CASSPGQEETQYF.

This clone showed up just a few times. The chain joins TRBV6-5 to TRBJ2-7; 9 positions agree with TRBD1. Germline values: CDR1 MNHEY, CDR2 SVGAGI. CDR3 length equals 14 residues. The V segment lost 5 bases and the J segment 1 base; nucleotides outside the gene matches: 3. The CDR3 sequence is CASSPGQGSYEQYF. CDR3 bases: TGTGCCAGCAGTCCGGGACAGGGATCCTACGAGCAGTACTTC.

This rearrangement joins TRBV5-1 to TRBJ1-2; perhaps TRBD1 as D (5 bases). The CDR3 has 13 amino acids. Trimming removed 2 bases from V and 3 bases from J, with 8 bases in between. Germline lookup yields CDR1 SGHRS and CDR2 YFSETQ. CDR3 sequence reads: CASSFQGDYGYTF. Here the CDR3 DNA reads TGCGCCAGCAGCTTCCAGGGTGACTATGGCTACACCTTC.

V is TRBV10-3 and J is TRBJ1-1, with 8 positions matching TRBD1. J lost 3 bases, V lost 6 bases, and 12 bases had no gene match. The length of the CDR3 is 16 residues. CDR1 ENHRY and CDR2 SYGVKD come from the germline V gene. The CDR3 sequence: CAIRTGRQGSDTEAFF. CDR3 DNA sequence: TGTGCCATCAGGACAGGACGACAGGGGTCAGACACTGAAGCTTTCTTT.

The V and J genes are TRBV6-1 and TRBJ1-2; D may be TRBD1 (5 bases). In germline, CDR1 is MNHNS, CDR2 SASEGT. CDR3 length: 13 residues. V was clipped by 0 bases and J by 11 bases, with 13 bases between them. CDR3 loop: CASSEAQGFGYTF. For the CDR3, the DNA is TGTGCCAGCAGTGAAGCTCAGGGTTTTGGTTACACCTTC.